This TCR beta chain was sequenced for a study of T-cell reconstitution after alpha-beta-depleted transplantation in children. Study results and limitations: Some patients' high day-60 TCRbeta diversity was traced to surviving recipient T cells and thymic progenitors. By one year post-transplant, T-cell counts and diversity largely arose from T cells that were newly produced. There were reportedly several hundred expanded graft clones from which alpha-beta T cells came about two months after transplant.

The TCRbeta library incorporated unique molecular identifiers. TCRdb reanalysed the PCR reads using MiXCR and keeps one entry per CDR3 protein. The sample lists over 150,000 distinct CDR3 sequences; roughly 7% were seen once. Germline assignment: CDR1 MGHDK and CDR2 SYGVNS. There are 14 residues in the CDR3. Remarks on this clonotype: Its antigen is currently unknown. One end of the junction is discordant with germline, which a read error may explain.

This rearrangement joins TRBV25-1 to TRBJ1-5; D possibly corresponds to TRBD1 (5 bases). This TCR was sampled from a boy between 2 and 15 years old with acute lymphoblastic leukemia, due to receive a stem cell transplant. Sequencing was performed on PBMCs, taken before TCRalphabeta/CD19-depleted stem cell transplant. The CDR3 region has the DNA TGTGCCAGCATTGAAGGGCCCAAAGGGACGCCCCAGCATTTT. This sequence encodes CASIEGPKGTPQHF.